This is a list of T cell receptor beta chains from one sample in a study of vaccination effects on CD4 cells after COVID-19. Only in-frame clones appear in the TCRdb table, and some are missing; sequencing was by immunoSEQ multiplex PCR. This table holds 30,000 or so clones, about two thirds found once. The antigens of these receptors remain unknown. This specimen was CD4+ T cells from PBMCs cultured without peptide, taken before COVID-19 vaccination. These receptors came from a human donor who received a COVID-19 vaccine. CDR3s leave out the opening cysteine and the closing phenylalanine or tryptophan.

>TRBJ1-6|TRBV2
ATRQGPYPNSPLH
>TRBJ2-1|TRBV19
ASSSTGTSGASSYNEQF
>TRBJ2-1|TRBV20-1
SAPDYNEQF
>TRBJ1-4|TRBV3-1/TRBV3-2
ASGNLDRGKLF
>TRBJ2-2|TRBV4-1
ASKAGQRLNTGELF
>TRBJ2-7|TRBV18
ASSPGTSSEQY
>TRBJ1-2|TRBV21-1
ASRLEGKITGQDRGPRGGYT
>TRBJ2-7|TRBV7-9
ASSSPTGIRQEQY
>TRBJ1-1|TRBV4-1
ASSQAGTWGLNTEAF
>TRBJ2-6|TRBV5-1
ASSYSSGANVLT
>TRBJ1-5|TRBV5-1
ASSLVADQPQH
>TRBJ2-1|TRBV6-5
ASRRSGGRYNEQF
>TRBJ1-1|TRBV5-1
ASSSLTGTANTEAF
>TRBJ2-6|TRBV5-1
ASSLAEARGANVLT
>TRBJ2-7|TRBV7-9
ASSLMTQIDRY
>TRBJ2-1|TRBV5-1
ASRLSRDNEQF
>TRBJ2-2|TRBV3-1/TRBV3-2
ASSQGGMNTGELF
>TRBJ1-6|TRBV19
ASRPQAGSPDPLH
>TRBJ2-3|TRBV10-1
ASSIAGGTDTQY
>TRBJ2-3|TRBV6-5
ASSPNADTQY
>TRBJ2-7|TRBV4-1
ASSQVFGQRSLHEQY
>TRBJ2-3|TRBV3-1/TRBV3-2
ASSHASGTDTQY
>TRBJ2-7|TRBV7-6
ASSLALSGNYEQY
>TRBJ2-5|TRBV4-1
ASSQVFSQETQY
>TRBJ2-5|TRBV9
ASSVTGAQETQY
>TRBJ1-1|TRBV3-1/TRBV3-2
ASRPMNTEAF
>TRBJ2-7|TRBV30
AWGGAGTYEQY
>TRBJ1-1|TRBV10-1
ASRVRANTEAF
>TRBJ2-7|TRBV9
ASSVEVSYEQY